Listed below are T cell receptor beta chains from one sample, sequenced in a study of T cell responses to AZD1222 COVID-19 vaccine. Libraries were prepared by immunoSEQ multiplex PCR; TCRdb keeps only in-frame clonotypes and omits some of them. The sample shows some 140,000 clones, around four fifths of them seen only once. Specimen: peripheral blood, collected on day 0 of AZD1222 vaccination. The origin of the receptors is an adult in good health. Each CDR3 is given with its conserved first and last residue. The D gene is left open where the match is weak. Not every row has a clone size; where given, it reads once, few, many or a size class.

once,-,TRBJ1-1,TRBV30,TGTGCCTGGAGTGCAAAGTTAAAAAAGATAAACACTGAAGCTTTCTTT,CAWSAKLKKINTEAFF
once,-,TRBJ2-7,TRBV5-1,TGCGCCAGCAGCTTCAGAACAGGGCAAGGAGGCGAGCAGTACTTC,CASSFRTGQGGEQYF
-,TRBD1,TRBJ2-3,TRBV5-6,TGTGCCAGCAGCGATCCGGGACAGGGACCCACAGATACGCAGTATTTT,CASSDPGQGPTDTQYF
-,-,TRBJ2-7,TRBV7-9,TGTGCCAGCAGCTCCCCGCGTAACGAGCAGTACTTC,CASSSPRNEQYF
-,-,TRBJ1-2,TRBV5-6,TGTGCCAGCAGGGAGGGGCAAGGACTTGGCTACACCTTC,CASREGQGLGYTF
-,-,TRBJ2-5,TRBV30,TGTGCCTGGAATAGACAACCAGGCCAAGAGACCCAGTACTTC,CAWNRQPGQETQYF
-,-,TRBJ2-7,TRBV24-1,TGTGCCACCAGTGACACCACGGGACAACCGTACTTC,CATSDTTGQPYF
once,-,TRBJ1-1,TRBV7-8,TGTGCCAGCAGCGAGGACAGCGGGACCACTGAAGCTTTCTTT,CASSEDSGTTEAFF
-,TRBD1,TRBJ2-7,TRBV27,TGTGCCAGCAGTACAGACAGGGGGTCGTCCTACGAGCAGTACTTC,CASSTDRGSSYEQYF
-,-,TRBJ2-7,TRBV6-5,TGTGCCAGCAGTTACCCCTCTGCAGGAGCCTACGAGCAGTACTTC,CASSYPSAGAYEQYF
-,TRBD1,TRBJ1-2,TRBV30,TGTGCCTGTCCCCATGGACTTGGACAGGGGGCTCGTGGCTACACCTTC,CACPHGLGQGARGYTF
few,-,TRBJ1-1,TRBV19,TGTGCCAGTAGTATCTCGGTAAGGCTGACTGAAGCTTTCTTT,CASSISVRLTEAFF
-,-,TRBJ1-6,TRBV19,TGTGCCAGTCAAATCTCCGCCCCGGGACGGGATAACCCCCTCCACTTT,CASQISAPGRDNPLHF
-,-,TRBJ2-5,TRBV12-3/TRBV12-4,TGTGCCAGCAGTCCAAAGACGGGGTGGACCCAGTACTTC,CASSPKTGWTQYF
-,-,TRBJ2-3,TRBV3-1/TRBV3-2,TGTGCCAGCAGCCAAGGGACTAGCACAGATACGCAGTATTTT,CASSQGTSTDTQYF
-,TRBD1,TRBJ1-2,TRBV13,TGTGCCAGCACCCGACGCGGGGTGCAGGGGGCTTCTTCTTACTATGGCTACACCTTC,CASTRRGVQGASSYYGYTF
-,TRBD1,TRBJ1-2,TRBV6-5,TGTGCCGGCTCCGGGACAGGGGGGTACTATGGCTACACCTTC,CAGSGTGGYYGYTF
-,TRBD1,TRBJ1-1,TRBV3-1/TRBV3-2,TGTGCCAGCAGCCAAGGAAGGGGGCGGAACACTGAAGCTTTCTTT,CASSQGRGRNTEAFF
-,TRBD2,TRBJ2-1,TRBV24-1,TGTGCCACCAGTGATTTGTCCGGGGGAGGGAGCCTTGGGGGCAATGAGCAGTTCTTC,CATSDLSGGGSLGGNEQFF
once,-,TRBJ2-5,TRBV27,TGTGCCAGCGACTCCCAAGAGACCCAGTACTTC,CASDSQETQYF
-,TRBD1,TRBJ2-5,TRBV5-1,TGCGCCAGCAGCCCGGGGACAGGAAACCAAGAGACCCAGTACTTC,CASSPGTGNQETQYF
few,TRBD2,TRBJ2-7,TRBV14,TGTGCCAGCAGCCAAGGGGCTAGCGGGGGGATTCCCTACGAGCAGTACTTC,CASSQGASGGIPYEQYF
-,TRBD1,TRBJ2-7,TRBV5-1,TGCGCCAGCAGCCCGGGACAGGCGATCTCCTACGAGCAGTACTTC,CASSPGQAISYEQYF
-,TRBD1,TRBJ1-2,TRBV28,TGTGCCAGCAGTGCCACCGGGACAGGCATCTATGGCTACACCTTC,CASSATGTGIYGYTF
-,-,TRBJ1-2,TRBV6-5,TGTGCCAGCAGTTTGCAGGGGATTTATGGCTACACCTTC,CASSLQGIYGYTF
once,-,TRBJ1-3,TRBV15,TGTGCCACCAGCAGAGGCAGGGGTCTCGGAAACACCATATATTTT,CATSRGRGLGNTIYF
-,TRBD1,TRBJ2-7,TRBV5-4,TGTGCCAGCAGAAGGGACAGTTCCTACGAGCAGTACTTC,CASRRDSSYEQYF
-,TRBD1,TRBJ2-3,TRBV19,TGTGCCAGTAGTCACAGGGGGGCAGATACGCAGTATTTT,CASSHRGADTQYF
-,TRBD1,TRBJ1-4,TRBV4-1,TGCGCCAGCAGTCCATTAAACCTACAGGGGGGAGAAAAACTGTTTTTT,CASSPLNLQGGEKLFF
-,-,TRBJ1-5,TRBV12-3/TRBV12-4,TGTGCCAGCAGTAGACAGACTAATCAGCCCCAGCATTTT,CASSRQTNQPQHF
-,-,TRBJ2-5,TRBV7-9,TGTGCCAGCAGCCCACTTTGGGGCAACCAAGAGACCCAGTACTTC,CASSPLWGNQETQYF
-,-,TRBJ2-1,TRBV9,TGTGCCAGCAGCGCCTTCATAGACTCGAGCTCCTACAATGAGCAGTTCTTC,CASSAFIDSSSYNEQFF
-,TRBD1,TRBJ1-2,TRBV10-3,TGTGCCACGGGACAGAGTATTAACTATGGCTACACCTTC,CATGQSINYGYTF
-,-,TRBJ2-1,TRBV28,TGTGCCAGCAGTTTTCTCTGGCAGGGTCAGTTCTTC,CASSFLWQGQFF
-,-,TRBJ2-5,TRBV5-1,TGCGCCAGCAGCTTGGGGGAGGTTGAGACCCAGTACTTC,CASSLGEVETQYF
-,TRBD1,TRBJ1-2,TRBV6-5,TGTGCCAGCAGTTTCCGACAGGGAGATGGCTACACCTTC,CASSFRQGDGYTF
few,-,TRBJ1-2,TRBV19,TGTGCCAGTAGTATCCAGGGGAGCTACACCTTC,CASSIQGSYTF
-,TRBD2,TRBJ2-1,TRBV7-3,TGTGCCAGCAGCTTTAGCGGGGGTAACAATGAGCAGTTCTTC,CASSFSGGNNEQFF
-,-,TRBJ1-1,TRBV9,TGTGCCAGCAGCCGGAGCTCAGGGTTTCAAGACACTGAAGCTTTCTTT,CASSRSSGFQDTEAFF
-,-,TRBJ1-6,TRBV28,TGTGCCAGCAGTTTCGGTTCACCCCTCCACTTT,CASSFGSPLHF
-,-,TRBJ2-1,TRBV6-5,TGTGCCAGCACCTGGGGCAGGGAGAATGAGCAGTTCTTC,CASTWGRENEQFF